These 4 T cell receptor beta chains share one sample of origin, sequenced in a study of OX40 agonist ivuxolimab in advanced cancers. Some clones are missing from TCRdb's copy, which holds only in-frame ones; the method was immunoSEQ multiplex PCR. The table lists around 94,000 clones, roughly 89% of them singletons, with 0.7% to 0.95% in the top ten. Material: CD4+ or CD8+ T cells sorted from blood, obtained in a trial of the OX40 agonist ivuxolimab. The origin of the receptors is an adult with an advanced solid tumor such as melanoma, head and neck, liver or kidney cancer.

The chain employs TRBV5-1 and TRBJ2-5, with 7 bases fitting TRBD2. The V and J ends lost 1 base and 5 bases, in that order; junction bases with no gene match: 11. The CDR3 loop spans 16 amino acids. Germline assignment: CDR1 SGHRS and CDR2 YFSETQ. The CDR3 is CASSLSGGEGGETQYF. In DNA, the CDR3 is TGCGCCAGCAGCTTGAGCGGTGGGGAGGGTGGCGAGACCCAGTACTTC.

The DNA for the CDR3 is TGTGCCAGCAGCCAAGAAAGCCTTTGGACTAGCGGTAGCTACGAGCAGTACTTC. Protein sequence: CASSQESLWTSGSYEQYF. This chain connects TRBV4-2 to TRBJ2-7; 10 bases line up with TRBD2. CDR3 length: 18 amino acids. In germline, CDR1 is LGHNA, CDR2 YNFKEQ. V was pared by 0 bases and J by 3 bases, with 11 bases of the junction left unmatched.

The chain recombines TRBV29-1 with TRBJ2-5; 7 bases fit TRBD2. Germline V lookup: CDR1 SQVTM, CDR2 ANQGSEA. Unmatched junction bases numbered 7, after V lost 3 bases and J lost 6 bases. The CDR3 spans 13 residues. CDR3 residues: CSVDPGRGKTQYF. CDR3 nucleotides: TGCAGCGTTGACCCTGGGAGGGGAAAGACCCAGTACTTC. The full variable domain, with the rest looked up from reference TRBV29-1 and TRBJ2-5, is SAVISQKPSRDICQRGTSLTIQCQVDSQVTMMFWYRQQPGQSLTLIATANQGSEATYESGFVIDKFPISRPNLTFSTLTVSNMSPEDSSIYLCSVDPGRGKTQYFGPGTRLLVL.

The chain carries TRBV7-2 and TRBJ2-4; D gene unclear. Germline CDR1 reads SGHTA; CDR2 reads FQGNSA. With 4 bases removed from V and 2 bases from J, the gap between germline ends came to 18 bases. The CDR3 totals 17 residues. The CDR3, as DNA: TGTGCCAGCAGCTACGAGATCGGAGTAGGGACCAAAAACATTCAGTACTTC. It encodes CASSYEIGVGTKNIQYF.